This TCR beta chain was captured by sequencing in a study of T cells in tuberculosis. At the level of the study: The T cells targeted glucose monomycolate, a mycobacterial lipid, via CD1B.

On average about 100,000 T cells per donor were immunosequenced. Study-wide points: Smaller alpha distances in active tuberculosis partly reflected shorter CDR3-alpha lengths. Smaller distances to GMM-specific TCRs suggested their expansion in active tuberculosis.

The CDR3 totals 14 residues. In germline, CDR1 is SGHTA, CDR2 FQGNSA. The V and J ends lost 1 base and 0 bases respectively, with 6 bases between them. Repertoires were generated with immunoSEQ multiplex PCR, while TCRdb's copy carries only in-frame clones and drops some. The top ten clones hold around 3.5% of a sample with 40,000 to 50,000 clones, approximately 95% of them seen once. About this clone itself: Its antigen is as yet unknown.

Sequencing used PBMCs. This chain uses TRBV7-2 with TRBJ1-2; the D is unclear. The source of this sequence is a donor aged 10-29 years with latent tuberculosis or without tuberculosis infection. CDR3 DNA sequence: TGTGCCAGCAGCTTAGACGGTTCTAACTATGGCTACACCTTC. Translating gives CASSLDGSNYGYTF.